This T cell receptor (beta chain) was sequenced in a study of CD8+ T cells in alopecia areata. Germline V lookup: CDR1 MNHEY, CDR2 SMNVEV (reference sequence). This CDR3 comprises 16 residues. V lost 2 bases and J lost 5; bases outside the gene matches: 8. Sequencing templates came from extracted RNA that was reverse transcribed into cDNA. Generated by immunoSEQ multiplex PCR, the TCRdb table keeps only in-frame clones and is missing some. The table records about 150,000 clones, 75% to 90% of them present only once. V gene TRBV27 combines with J gene TRBJ2-3; 9 bases match TRBD2. This clonotype originated in a human donor with alopecia areata. The material was CD8+ T cells sorted from blood, obtained at week 0. The CDR3 reads CASSLMAGGPVDTQYF. CDR3 sequence (DNA): TGTGCCAGCAGTTTAATGGCGGGAGGGCCGGTAGATACGCAGTATTTT.